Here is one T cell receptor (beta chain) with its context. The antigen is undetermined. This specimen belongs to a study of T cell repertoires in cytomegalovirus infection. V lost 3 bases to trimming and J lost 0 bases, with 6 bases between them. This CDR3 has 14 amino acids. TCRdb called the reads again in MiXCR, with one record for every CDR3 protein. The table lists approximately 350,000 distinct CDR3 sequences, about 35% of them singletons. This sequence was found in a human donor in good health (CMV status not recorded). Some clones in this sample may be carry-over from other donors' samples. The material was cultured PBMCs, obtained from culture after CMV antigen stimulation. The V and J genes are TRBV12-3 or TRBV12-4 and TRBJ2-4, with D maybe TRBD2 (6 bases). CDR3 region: CASSFGGAKNIQYF. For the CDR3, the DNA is TGTGCCAGCAGTTTCGGGGGAGCCAAAAACATTCAGTACTTC.